This TCR beta chain is from a study of cytotoxic CD8 clonotypes in ibrutinib-treated CLL. Study-level background: Sample averages reached 250,000 to 300,000 productive templates and some 94,000 productive rearrangements.

Cryopreserved PBMCs were the source of approximately 2 micrograms of genomic DNA, which went to TCR beta libraries. Notes on the study in general: Public clonotypes proved infrequent, and on treatment they shrank or remained steady.

Sequencing was designed to attain a depth spanning 1 in 200,000 to 1 in 1 million T cells. Using immunoSEQ multiplex PCR, the repertoire was profiled, and TCRdb retains in-frame clones only, with some absent. The table has 190,000 or so clones, about 72% seen once; the top ten hold 13%. This clone has just a few counts. Antigen specificity is unknown. The starting material was PBMCs, obtained after 24 months of ibrutinib treatment. The TCR comes from a human donor with chronic lymphocytic leukemia.

The CDR3, as DNA: TGTGCCATCAGTGAGGCCGGGACAGGGGTAAAGCCCCAGCATTTT. It yields the protein CAISEAGTGVKPQHF. This chain connects TRBV10-3 to TRBJ1-5; TRBD1 matches 10 bases. The V segment lost 2 bases and the J segment 8 bases; nucleotides outside the gene matches: 6. The CDR3 contains 15 residues. Germline V CDR1 and CDR2: ENHRY, SYGVKD.